This T cell receptor (beta chain) appears in the sequencing data of a study of breast tumors, draining lymph nodes, adjacent tissues. Study-level findings and limits: Tumors had less TCR diversity than lymph nodes, more than nontumor tissue. Findings are consistent with lymph node origin and intratumoral expansion of most tumor T cells.

This clonotype was counted at least ten times. The antigen remains undetermined. Each CDR3 protein is one row after TCRdb ran MiXCR on the multiplex PCR reads. The table has 75,000 to 100,000 distinct CDR3 sequences, about 21% seen once. The CDR3 is made up of 13 amino acids. V was clipped by 6 bases and J by 3 bases; unmatched bases: 4. Germline CDR1 is MNHEY and CDR2 is SVGEGT. The lymph nodes were axillary draining lymph nodes from breast cancer patients. The V call is TRBV6-2 or TRBV6-3, the J call TRBJ2-7, with 8 bases that match TRBD1. This clonotype was obtained from a female donor with breast cancer. Some clones in this sample may be carry-over from other donors' samples. Sequencing was performed on axillary lymph node tissue. CDR3 DNA sequence: TGTGCCAGCAGGCGGACAGGGAACTACGAGCAGTACTTC. This sequence encodes CASRRTGNYEQYF.